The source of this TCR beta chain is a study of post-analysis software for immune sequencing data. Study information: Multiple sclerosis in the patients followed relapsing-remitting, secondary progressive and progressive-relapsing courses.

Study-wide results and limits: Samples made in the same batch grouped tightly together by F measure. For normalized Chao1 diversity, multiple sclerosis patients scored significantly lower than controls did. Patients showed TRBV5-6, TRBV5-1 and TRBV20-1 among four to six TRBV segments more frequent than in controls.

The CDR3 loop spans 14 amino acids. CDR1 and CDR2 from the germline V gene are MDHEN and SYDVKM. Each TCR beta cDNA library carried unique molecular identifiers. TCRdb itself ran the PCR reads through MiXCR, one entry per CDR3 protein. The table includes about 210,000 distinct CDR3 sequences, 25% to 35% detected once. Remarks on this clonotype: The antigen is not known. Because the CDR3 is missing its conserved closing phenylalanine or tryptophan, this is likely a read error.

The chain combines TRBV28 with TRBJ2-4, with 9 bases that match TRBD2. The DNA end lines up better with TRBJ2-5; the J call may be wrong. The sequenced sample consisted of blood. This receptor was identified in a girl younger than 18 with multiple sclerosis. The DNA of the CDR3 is TGTGCCAGCAGGGGCGGGAGGGCCACAGAGACCCAGTACTCC. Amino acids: CASRGGRATETQYS.